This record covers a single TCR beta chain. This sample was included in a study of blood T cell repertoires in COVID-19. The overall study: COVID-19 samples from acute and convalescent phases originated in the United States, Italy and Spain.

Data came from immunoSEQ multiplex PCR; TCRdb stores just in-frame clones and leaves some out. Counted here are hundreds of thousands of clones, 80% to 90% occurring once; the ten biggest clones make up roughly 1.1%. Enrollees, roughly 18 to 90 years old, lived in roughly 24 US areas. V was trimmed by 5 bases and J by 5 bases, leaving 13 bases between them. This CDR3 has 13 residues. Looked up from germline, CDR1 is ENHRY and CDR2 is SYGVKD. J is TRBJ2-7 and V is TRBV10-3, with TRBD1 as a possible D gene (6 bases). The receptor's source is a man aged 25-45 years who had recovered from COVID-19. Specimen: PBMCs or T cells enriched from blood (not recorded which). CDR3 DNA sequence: TGTGCCATCAGTCAAACAGGGAAACACGAGCAGTACTTC. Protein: CAISQTGKHEQYF.